This T cell receptor beta chain appears in the sequencing data of a study of blood T cell repertoires in COVID-19. The CDR3 runs to 15 residues. Per germline, CDR1 SGHKS and CDR2 YYEKEE (reference sequence). Germline trimming cut 2 bases from V and 0 bases from J; bases unmatched to any gene: 2. The protocol was immunoSEQ multiplex PCR, while the TCRdb copy is restricted to in-frame clones and leaves out a portion. The sample lists under 300,000 clones; roughly 88% were seen once. Sequencing used peripheral blood. The TCR originated in an elderly man with acute or convalescent COVID-19. The chain employs TRBV5-5 and TRBJ2-3, with 8 bases lining up with TRBD2. The CDR3 sequence is CASSFAGGSTDTQYF. CDR3 coding DNA: TGTGCCAGCAGCTTCGCGGGGGGTAGCACAGATACGCAGTATTTT.